The 23 T cell receptor beta chains given below trace back to one sample, sequenced in a study of Ad26.COV2.S vaccination and SARS-CoV-2 variants (dated by TCRdb to about 2021). The method behind the library was the immunoSEQ multiplex PCR assay. The clones in this table, taken by TCRdb from immuneACCESS, are in-frame only. Not every clone is retained; where verified, under half of the shortfall comes from an unresolved V gene, and the cause of the rest is unknown. The sample table contains around 340,000 clones; only one count was recorded for roughly 90% of them. Clones ranked in the top ten supply about 10% of the sample. Interpreted using the paper, the treatment or condition label stands for: about 20 received Ad26.COV2.S at low or high dose, single or two shots; several received placebo; per-sample allocation not given. For vaccine and placebo recipients, the sequenced repertoires came from samples collected on day 63 after the first injection.

This specimen consisted of peripheral blood, obtained in a trial of Ad26.COV2.S vaccine versus placebo. Receptors originate from a person aged 18 to 59 who received the Ad26.COV2.S COVID-19 vaccine or a placebo.

The chain links TRBV7-8 to TRBJ1-1, with D perhaps matching TRBD1 (6 bases). The V and J ends lost 5 bases and 4 bases respectively, with 17 bases between them. Germline lookup yields CDR1 SGHVS and CDR2 FQNEAQ. The CDR3 has 15 residues. CDR3 protein: CASSPRGGLVTEAFF. CDR3 bases: TGTGCCAGCAGCCCCCGAGGGGGGCTCGTCACTGAAGCTTTCTTT.

This chain joins TRBV4-3 and TRBJ2-5, with unresolved D. Per the germline V gene, CDR1 is LGHNA and CDR2 is YSLEER. Trimming stripped 2 bases from V and 1 base from J, with 17 bases between. This CDR3 is built from 17 residues. CDR3 DNA sequence: TGCGCCAGCAGCCAATTCCCCGGACCGCTCTCCCAAGAGACCCAGTACTTC. Its protein product is CASSQFPGPLSQETQYF.

This clone was counted once. This chain uses TRBV11-2 with TRBJ1-4; no reliable D call. Per germline, CDR1 SGHAT and CDR2 FQNNGV. The CDR3 is made up of 15 amino acids. Trimming took off 5 bases at V and 8 bases at J, with 18 bases between the two ends. The CDR3 here is CASSPPGVLGEKLFF. The CDR3 DNA reads TGTGCCAGCAGCCCCCCCGGAGTGCTGGGCGAAAAACTGTTTTTT.

The chain is built from TRBV3-1 (or the pseudogene TRBV3-2) and TRBJ2-1; either TRBD1 or TRBD2 may fit D (6 bases each). Germline CDR1 is LGHDT and CDR2 is YNNKEL (reference sequence). The CDR3 covers 15 residues. Trimming cost V 2 bases and J 10 bases, with 18 bases left between them. The CDR3, as DNA: TGTGCCAGCAGCCAAACGGCAGGGGCGCGGGGCGAGCAGTTCTTC. Residues: CASSQTAGARGEQFF.

The chain employs TRBV6-5 and TRBJ2-5, with 7 bases aligning to TRBD1. V trimming: 6 bases; J trimming: 2 bases; junction bases outside the gene matches: 6. This CDR3 is built from 14 residues. Per germline, CDR1 MNHEY and CDR2 SVGAGI. CDR3 in DNA: TGTGCCAGCAGAACCGGGACAGTACAAGAGACCCAGTACTTC. Its protein product is CASRTGTVQETQYF.

This rearrangement joins TRBV6-6 to TRBJ2-5; D is uncertain. This CDR3 region has 13 residues. Trimming stripped 7 bases from V and 5 bases from J, with 14 bases between. In germline, CDR1 is MNHNY, CDR2 SVGAGI (reference sequence). The CDR3 spells CASKGTSRETQYF. The CDR3 DNA sequence: TGTGCCAGCAAAGGTACATCGAGGGAGACCCAGTACTTC.

About this clone: Different DNA sequences within this sample yield the same CDR3. The CDR3 DNA reads as TGTGCCAGCTCACCAACAAGGAACACCGGGGAGCTGTTTTTT. It codes for CASSPTRNTGELFF. The chain uses TRBV18 and TRBJ2-2, with unresolved D. This CDR3 region has 14 residues. The V end was cut by 2 bases, the J end by 1 base, with 5 bases between. The germline V gene encodes CDR1 KGHSH and CDR2 LQKENI.

The chain is built from TRBV11-2 and TRBJ1-5; 12 bases line up with TRBD1. CDR1 is SGHAT, CDR2 FQNNGV, per germline. The CDR3 covers 16 residues. V gave up 3 bases and J gave up 4 bases; unmatched junction bases: 4. CDR3 sequence reads: CASSLGQGAKNQPQHF. As DNA, the CDR3 is TGTGCCAGCAGCTTGGGACAGGGGGCCAAAAATCAGCCCCAGCATTTT.

This chain uses TRBV6-4 with TRBJ2-3, with D unclear. The CDR3 totals 13 residues. Germline values: CDR1 MRHNA, CDR2 SNTAGT. V lost 0 bases to trimming and J lost 3 bases, with 4 bases between them. The CDR3, as DNA: TGTGCCAGCAGTGACTCCGCTACAGATACGCAGTATTTT. This translates into CASSDSATDTQYF.

V and J are TRBV7-9 and TRBJ2-1, with TRBD2 identical over 14 bases. Germline loops: CDR1 SEHNR, CDR2 FQNEAQ (reference sequence). V was clipped by 6 bases and J by 6 bases; unmatched bases: 7. The CDR3 length is 16 residues. The DNA for the CDR3 is TGTGCCAGCAGTACGGGACTAGCGGGAGTTGTCAATGAGCAGTTCTTC. It yields the protein CASSTGLAGVVNEQFF.

This clone was found once. The V and J genes are TRBV10-3 and TRBJ1-5, with D possibly TRBD1 on 6 matching bases. CDR1 is ENHRY, CDR2 SYGVKD, per germline. The V and J ends lost 11 bases and 6 bases respectively, with 20 bases between them. This CDR3 comprises 14 residues. The CDR3 region is CAARPQGVFQPQHF. DNA for the CDR3: TGTGCCGCTCGGCCACAGGGTGTGTTTCAGCCCCAGCATTTT.

V and J are TRBV7-8 and TRBJ2-1; 13 bases are a match to TRBD2. Germline V lookup: CDR1 SGHVS, CDR2 FQNEAQ. Trimming took 5 bases from V and 4 from J; bases not matched to a gene: 14. The CDR3 runs to 19 residues. CDR3 DNA sequence: TGTGCCAGCAGCCGCGGGACTAGCGGGAAGGGTCTAAAATACAATGAGCAGTTCTTC. Protein sequence: CASSRGTSGKGLKYNEQFF. Drawing the rest from reference TRBV7-8 and TRBJ2-1, the complete variable domain is GAGVSQSPRYKVAKRGQDVALRCDPISGHVSLFWYQQALGQGPEFLTYFQNEAQLDKSGLPSDRFFAERPEGSVSTLKIQRTQQEDSAVYLCASSRGTSGKGLKYNEQFFGPGTRLTVL.

The genes are TRBV2 and TRBJ2-2; 9 bases are shared with TRBD1. There are 13 residues in the CDR3. Unmatched junction bases numbered 3, after V lost 6 bases and J lost 7 bases. Germline V gives CDR1 SNHLY, CDR2 FYNNEI. The CDR3 sequence: CASRETGGGELFF. For the CDR3, the DNA is TGTGCCAGCAGGGAGACAGGGGGCGGGGAGCTGTTTTTT.

This clone was seen just once. V gene TRBV28 combines with J gene TRBJ2-7; TRBD2 agrees at 8 bases. Germline CDR1 is MDHEN and CDR2 is SYDVKM. The CDR3 has 14 amino acids. The J segment lost 5 bases and the V segment lost 5 bases, leaving 8 bases of the junction unmatched. Written as DNA, the CDR3 is TGTGCCAGCAGTACCCCCGGGAGGGGCGACGAGCAGTACTTC. As protein: CASSTPGRGDEQYF.

The chain uses TRBV24-1 and TRBJ2-5; D unresolved. The CDR3 is made up of 12 amino acids. V was cut by 7 bases and J by 1 base, with 6 bases left in between. Germline V gene lookup returns CDR1 KGHDR and CDR2 SFDVKD. The CDR3: CATRDGQETQYF. The DNA for the CDR3 is TGTGCCACCAGGGACGGCCAAGAGACCCAGTACTTC.

This sequence joins TRBV10-3 and TRBJ1-6, with a weak D call TRBD1 (5 bases). Germline CDR1 reads ENHRY; CDR2 reads SYGVKD. The CDR3 length is 14 residues. V was shortened by 8 bases and J by 7 bases, with 15 bases between the two germline ends. The CDR3 is CAISDIGGNSPLHF. CDR3 DNA sequence: TGTGCCATCTCTGACATTGGGGGAAATTCACCCCTCCACTTT.

This chain links TRBV5-4 with TRBJ1-2, with 9 nucleotides matching TRBD1. The CDR3 has 17 residues. Trimming at V came to 3 bases and at J to 8 bases, leaving 17 bases not matched to a gene. In germline, CDR1 is SGHNT, CDR2 YYREEE (reference sequence). CDR3 coding DNA: TGTGCCAGCAGCTCACCGCACTCTTCTGGACAGGGGAAGGGCTACACCTTC. It encodes CASSSPHSSGQGKGYTF.

The CDR3 sequence: CSVDGGRAGYEQYF. The CDR3 nucleotides are TGCAGCGTTGACGGCGGGAGGGCCGGGTACGAGCAGTACTTC. This chain connects TRBV29-1 to TRBJ2-7; 9 bases are a match to TRBD2. The CDR3 spans 14 residues. Per the germline V gene, CDR1 is SQVTM and CDR2 is ANQGSEA. Losses at the gene ends were 3 bases for V and 4 bases for J; bases not matched to a gene: 7.

The genes are TRBV18 and TRBJ1-1; TRBD1 aligns across 7 bases. Unmatched junction bases numbered 11, after V lost 3 bases and J lost 4 bases. The CDR3 length is 16 residues. From germline, CDR1 is KGHSH and CDR2 LQKENI. CDR3 in DNA: TGTGCCAGCTCACCTATAAGACAGGGCAGGGGCACTGAAGCTTTCTTT. Translating gives CASSPIRQGRGTEAFF.

This clone appeared a single time. The chain joins TRBV6-4 to TRBJ2-5, with 8 bases matching TRBD2. Germline V gene lookup returns CDR1 MRHNA and CDR2 SNTAGT. CDR3 length: 14 amino acids. The trim removed 4 bases at V and 5 bases at J, leaving 6 bases unmatched. The DNA for the CDR3 is TGTGCCAGCAGTGCCACGAGCGGGGGTGAGACCCAGTACTTC. This encodes CASSATSGGETQYF.

The rearrangement uses TRBV28 and TRBJ2-2, with D perhaps given as TRBD1 or TRBD2 (7 bases each). The CDR3 extends over 16 amino acids. Germline-derived CDR1 and CDR2 are MDHEN and SYDVKM. V lost 6 bases, J lost 4 bases, and 18 bases lay in between. CDR3 protein: CASSSWEGALTGELFF. As DNA, the CDR3 is TGTGCCAGCAGCTCCTGGGAGGGGGCGCTCACCGGGGAGCTGTTTTTT.

This chain links TRBV2 with TRBJ2-3, with 10 bases aligning to TRBD2. Germline V gene data show CDR1 as SNHLY and CDR2 as FYNNEI. Trimming cost V 2 bases and J 3 bases; bases outside gene matches: 2. CDR3 length: 15 amino acids. The CDR3 spells CASSERAGGTDTQYF. CDR3 DNA: TGTGCCAGCAGTGAAAGAGCGGGGGGGACAGATACGCAGTATTTT.

This rearrangement joins TRBV4-2 to TRBJ2-7; D not certain. The CDR3 has 17 amino acids. V lost 0 bases and J 0 bases, leaving 15 bases between the germline ends. CDR1 and CDR2 (germline): LGHNA, YNFKEQ. The CDR3 DNA sequence: TGTGCCAGCAGCCAAGATAATCCGGCACGGAGCTCCTACGAGCAGTACTTC. This encodes CASSQDNPARSSYEQYF.